The T cell receptor beta chain described here comes from a study of T cell changes during pregnancy in multiple sclerosis. The germline V gene has CDR1 SGHRS and CDR2 YFSETQ. Trimming at V came to 0 bases and at J to 2 bases, leaving 17 bases not matched to a gene. CDR3 length: 20 residues. Method: immunoSEQ multiplex PCR; TCRdb's copy keeps in-frame clones and lacks some. The sample carries 35,000 to 40,000 clones, 90% recorded once. The sequence derives from a female donor in good health, enrolled as a control in a pregnancy study. Specimen: peripheral blood, collected in the third trimester of pregnancy. V usage is TRBV5-1 and J usage is TRBJ2-7, with 10 bases identical to TRBD2. The DNA for the CDR3 is TGCGCCAGCAGCTTGGGTATCGGCAGATCGGGTAGCGGGAGGCCCTACGAGCAGTACTTC. This translates into CASSLGIGRSGSGRPYEQYF.